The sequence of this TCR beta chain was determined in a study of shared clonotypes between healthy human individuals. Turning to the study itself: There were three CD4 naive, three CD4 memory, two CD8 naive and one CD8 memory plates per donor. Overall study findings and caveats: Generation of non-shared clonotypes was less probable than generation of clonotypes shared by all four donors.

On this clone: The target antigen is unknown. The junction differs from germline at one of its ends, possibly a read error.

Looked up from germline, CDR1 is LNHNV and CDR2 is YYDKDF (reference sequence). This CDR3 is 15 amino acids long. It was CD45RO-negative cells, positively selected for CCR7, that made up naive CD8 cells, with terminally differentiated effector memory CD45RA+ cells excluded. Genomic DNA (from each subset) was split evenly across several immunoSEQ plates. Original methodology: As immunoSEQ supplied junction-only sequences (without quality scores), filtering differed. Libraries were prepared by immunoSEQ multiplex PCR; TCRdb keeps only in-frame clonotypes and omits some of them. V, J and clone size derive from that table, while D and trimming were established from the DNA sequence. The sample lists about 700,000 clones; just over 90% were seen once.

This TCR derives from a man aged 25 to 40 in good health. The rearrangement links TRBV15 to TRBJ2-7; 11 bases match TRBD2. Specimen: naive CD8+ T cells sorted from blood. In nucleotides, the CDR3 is TGTGCCACCAGCCGAGAACTAGCGGGGGCCTACGAGCAGTACTTC. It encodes CATSRELAGAYEQYF.